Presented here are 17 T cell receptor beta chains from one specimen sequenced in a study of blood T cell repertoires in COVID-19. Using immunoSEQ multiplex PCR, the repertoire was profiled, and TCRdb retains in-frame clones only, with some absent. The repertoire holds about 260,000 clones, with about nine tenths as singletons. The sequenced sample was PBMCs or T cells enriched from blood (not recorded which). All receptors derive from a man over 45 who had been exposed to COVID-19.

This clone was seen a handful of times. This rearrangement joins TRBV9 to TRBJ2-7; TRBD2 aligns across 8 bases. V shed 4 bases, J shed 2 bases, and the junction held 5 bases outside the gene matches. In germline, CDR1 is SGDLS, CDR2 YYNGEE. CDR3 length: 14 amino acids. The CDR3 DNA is TGTGCCAGCAGCCCCGGGGGGGGCCCCTACGAGCAGTACTTC. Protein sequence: CASSPGGGPYEQYF.

Here the CDR3 reads CASSRSGGAYTDTQYF. The DNA of the CDR3 is TGTGCCAGCAGTCGTAGCGGGGGGGCTTACACAGATACGCAGTATTTT. This rearrangement joins TRBV7-2 to TRBJ2-3; 11 bases are shared with TRBD2. The CDR3 totals 16 residues. Germline assignment: CDR1 SGHTA and CDR2 FQGNSA. Unmatched junction bases numbered 7, after V lost 6 bases and J lost 2 bases.

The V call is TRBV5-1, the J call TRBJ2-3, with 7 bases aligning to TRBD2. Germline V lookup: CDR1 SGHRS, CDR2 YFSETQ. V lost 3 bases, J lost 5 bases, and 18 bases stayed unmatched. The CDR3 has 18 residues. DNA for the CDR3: TGCGCCAGCAGCTCCGCCGCCTGGGCGCGGGAGCCGGTAGATACGCAGTATTTT. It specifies CASSSAAWAREPVDTQYF.

CDR3 amino acids: CASSLDPAGSNGYTF. The CDR3 DNA follows: TGTGCCAGCAGCTTAGATCCTGCAGGGTCCAATGGCTACACCTTC. The genes are TRBV11-2 and TRBJ1-2; a weak D match, TRBD1 (5 bases). The CDR3 is 15 residues long. Looked up from germline, CDR1 is SGHAT and CDR2 is FQNNGV. V was shortened by 0 bases and J by 6 bases, with 14 bases between the two germline ends.

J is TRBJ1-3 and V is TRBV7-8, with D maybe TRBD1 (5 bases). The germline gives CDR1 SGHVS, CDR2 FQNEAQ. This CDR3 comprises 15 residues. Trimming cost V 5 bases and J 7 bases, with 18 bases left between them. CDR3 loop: CASSEGLHMGNTIYF. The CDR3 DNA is TGTGCCAGCAGCGAGGGACTTCACATGGGGAACACCATATATTTT. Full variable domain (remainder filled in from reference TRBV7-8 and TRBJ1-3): GAGVSQSPRYKVAKRGQDVALRCDPISGHVSLFWYQQALGQGPEFLTYFQNEAQLDKSGLPSDRFFAERPEGSVSTLKIQRTQQEDSAVYLCASSEGLHMGNTIYFGEGSWLTVV.

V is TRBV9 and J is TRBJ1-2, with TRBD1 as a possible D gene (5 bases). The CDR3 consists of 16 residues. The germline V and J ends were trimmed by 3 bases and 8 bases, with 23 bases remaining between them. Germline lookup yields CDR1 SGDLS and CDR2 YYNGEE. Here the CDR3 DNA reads TGTGCCAGCAGCGAGGGGCGCGCAACCCCAAGGGGCGGCTACACCTTC. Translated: CASSEGRATPRGGYTF.

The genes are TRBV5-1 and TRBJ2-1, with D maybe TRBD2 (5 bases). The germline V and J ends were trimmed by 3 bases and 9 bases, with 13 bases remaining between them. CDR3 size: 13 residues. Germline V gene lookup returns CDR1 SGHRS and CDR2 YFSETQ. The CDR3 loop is CASSSAGLTEQFF. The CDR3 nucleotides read TGCGCCAGCAGCTCGGCAGGACTCACTGAGCAGTTCTTC.

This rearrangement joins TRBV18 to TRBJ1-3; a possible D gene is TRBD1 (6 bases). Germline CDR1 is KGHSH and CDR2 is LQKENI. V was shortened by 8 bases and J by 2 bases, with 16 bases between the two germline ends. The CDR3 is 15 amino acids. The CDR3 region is CASSRGEGTGNTIYF. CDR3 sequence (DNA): TGTGCCAGCAGCAGGGGTGAGGGAACTGGAAACACCATATATTTT.

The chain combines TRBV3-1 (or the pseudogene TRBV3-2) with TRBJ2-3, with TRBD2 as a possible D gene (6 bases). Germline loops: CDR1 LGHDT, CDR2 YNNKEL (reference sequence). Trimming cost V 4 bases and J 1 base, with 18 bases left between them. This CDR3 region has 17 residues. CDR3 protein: CASSRRRETQGTDTQYF. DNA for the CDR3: TGTGCCAGCAGCCGACGGAGGGAAACCCAGGGCACAGATACGCAGTATTTT.

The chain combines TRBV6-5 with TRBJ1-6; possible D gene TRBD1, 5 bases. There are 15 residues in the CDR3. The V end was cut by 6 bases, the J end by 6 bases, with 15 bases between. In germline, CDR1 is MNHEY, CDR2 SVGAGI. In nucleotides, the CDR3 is TGTGCCAGCAGGCCGGCCCTGGACATTAATTCACCCCTCCACTTT. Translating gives CASRPALDINSPLHF.

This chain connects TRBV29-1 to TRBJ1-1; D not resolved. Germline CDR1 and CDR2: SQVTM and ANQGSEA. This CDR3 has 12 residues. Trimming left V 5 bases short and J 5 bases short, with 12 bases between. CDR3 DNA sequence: TGCAGCGTTTCAGGCCACTGGACTGAAGCTTTCTTT. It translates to CSVSGHWTEAFF.

CDR3 sequence reads: CASRRAGPNTGELFF. Here the CDR3 DNA reads TGTGCCAGCAGGAGAGCGGGGCCGAACACCGGGGAGCTGTTTTTT. The chain employs TRBV28 and TRBJ2-2; TRBD2 matches at 7 bases. Germline trimming cut 6 bases from V and 0 bases from J; bases unmatched to any gene: 4. The CDR3 is made up of 15 amino acids. Germline lookup yields CDR1 MDHEN and CDR2 SYDVKM. The full variable domain, in which reference TRBV28 and TRBJ2-2 provide the parts outside the CDR3, is DVKVTQSSRYLVKRTGEKVFLECVQDMDHENMFWYRQDPGLGLRLIYFSYDVKMKEKGDIPEGYSVSREKKERFSLILESASTNQTSMYLCASRRAGPNTGELFFGEGSRLTVL.

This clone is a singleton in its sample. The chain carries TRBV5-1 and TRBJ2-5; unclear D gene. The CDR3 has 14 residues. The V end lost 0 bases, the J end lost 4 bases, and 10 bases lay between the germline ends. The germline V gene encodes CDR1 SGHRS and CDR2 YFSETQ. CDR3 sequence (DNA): TGCGCCAGCAGCTTGGACCCGGTTGGAGAGACCCAGTACTTC. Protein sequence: CASSLDPVGETQYF.

CDR3 bases: TGTGCCAGCAGCCCCCGACAGGCCTTAGAGCAGTTCTTC. Its protein product is CASSPRQALEQFF. The gene calls are TRBV6-5 and TRBJ2-1; D might be TRBD1 (6 bases). Germline values: CDR1 MNHEY, CDR2 SVGAGI. This CDR3 has 13 amino acids. Trimming took off 6 bases at V and 10 bases at J, with 16 bases between the two ends.

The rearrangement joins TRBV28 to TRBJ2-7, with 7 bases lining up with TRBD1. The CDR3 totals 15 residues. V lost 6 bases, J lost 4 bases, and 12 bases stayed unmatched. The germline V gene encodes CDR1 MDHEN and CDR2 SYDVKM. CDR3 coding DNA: TGTGCCAGCAGCCCGATCCCGCCGGGACAGTACGAGCAGTACGTC. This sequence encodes CASSPIPPGQYEQYV.

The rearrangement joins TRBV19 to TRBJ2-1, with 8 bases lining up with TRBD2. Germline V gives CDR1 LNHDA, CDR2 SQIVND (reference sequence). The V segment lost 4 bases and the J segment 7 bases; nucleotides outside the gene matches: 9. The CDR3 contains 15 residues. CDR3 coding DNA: TGTGCCAGTAGTAGGGTAGCGGGATCGTGGAATGAGCAGTTCTTC. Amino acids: CASSRVAGSWNEQFF.

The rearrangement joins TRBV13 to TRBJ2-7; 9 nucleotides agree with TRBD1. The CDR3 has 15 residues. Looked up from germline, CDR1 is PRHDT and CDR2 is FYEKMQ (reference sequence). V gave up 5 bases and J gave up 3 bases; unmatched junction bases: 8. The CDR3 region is CASSQGQGNDYEQYF. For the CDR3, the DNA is TGTGCCAGCAGCCAAGGACAGGGGAACGACTACGAGCAGTACTTC.